This TCR beta chain comes out of a study of blood T cell repertoires in COVID-19. Looking at the study overall: COVID-19 samples from acute and convalescent phases originated in the United States, Italy and Spain. Nucleic acid was either cDNA or gDNA, and it came from T cells, B-cell-depleted T cells, or PBMCs.

Per the authors' pipeline: Amplification of reference gene primers was used by the study to estimate nucleated cell counts. Sequencing used immunoSEQ multiplex PCR; TCRdb keeps in-frame clones, though not all of them. The D gene and trimming were derived from the DNA, and the V and J assignments and clone size from that table. The sample gives roughly 250,000 clones, over 70% of which show up once; about 9.1% is in the top ten. The junction had 3 bases not matched to a gene; V was cut back by 4 bases and J by 0 bases. Looked up from germline, CDR1 is MDHEN and CDR2 is SYDVKM. This CDR3 spans 17 amino acids.

Sequencing was done on a sample of peripheral blood. The rearrangement links TRBV28 to TRBJ2-2, with 12 bases fitting TRBD2. This receptor was obtained from a human donor in a cohort sampled during active COVID-19. The CDR3 reads CASSSLAGGPNTGELFF. CDR3 bases: TGTGCCAGCAGTTCACTAGCGGGGGGCCCGAACACCGGGGAGCTGTTTTTT.